Listed below are T cell receptor beta chains from one sample, sequenced in a study of blood T cell repertoires in COVID-19. This table comes from immunoSEQ multiplex PCR, and its TCRdb copy is limited to in-frame clones, with some not included. This table holds about 100,000 clones, about 90% found once. The material sequenced was peripheral blood. The receptors were gathered from a human donor with COVID-19, enrolled during active disease. The donor label of this sample is uncertain. CDR3s leave out the opening cysteine and the closing phenylalanine or tryptophan. Each record gives: CDR3 length, V gene, D gene, CDR3 protein. The D gene is left open where the match is weak.

length: 12; V: TRBV6-5; D: NA; CDR3: ASQDREGSYEQY
length: 12; V: TRBV6-5; D: NA; CDR3: ASSPPSGQETQY
length: 12; V: TRBV6-4; D: NA; CDR3: ASSVDSLNTEAF
length: 13; V: TRBV6-6; D: TRBD1; CDR3: ASSPRDSGPEKLF
length: 10; V: TRBV29-1; D: NA; CDR3: SVDRRGDTQY
length: 13; V: TRBV27; D: TRBD1; CDR3: ASSSTGGSADTQY
length: 11; V: TRBV4-1; D: NA; CDR3: ASSQDYFGPQH
length: 14; V: TRBV28; D: TRBD1; CDR3: ASSSPGTGPSPEAF
length: 10; V: TRBV28; D: NA; CDR3: ASSPINQPQH
length: 12; V: TRBV11-2; D: NA; CDR3: AVHQPGLNEKLF
length: 14; V: TRBV3-1/TRBV3-2; D: NA; CDR3: ASSQDWGDGNQPQH
length: 13; V: TRBV5-1; D: NA; CDR3: ASRESRDYQETQY
length: 11; V: TRBV23-1; D: NA; CDR3: ASSKAGCQPQH
length: 15; V: TRBV3-1/TRBV3-2; D: NA; CDR3: ASSPRIASSYNSPLH
length: 13; V: TRBV2; D: NA; CDR3: ASTRAVVAKDTQY
length: 13; V: TRBV10-3; D: NA; CDR3: AISELTGGNSPLH
length: 11; V: TRBV28; D: NA; CDR3: ATLSTGNYGYT
length: 13; V: TRBV10-1; D: TRBD2; CDR3: ASIPGLDSTDTQY
length: 15; V: TRBV18; D: NA; CDR3: ASSPRTVFTSGNTIY
length: 12; V: TRBV5-4; D: TRBD1; CDR3: ASSRDSSVDEQY
length: 12; V: TRBV11-2; D: NA; CDR3: ASRKMGPRYGYT
length: 15; V: TRBV5-3; D: TRBD1; CDR3: ARSPVSRQGANYGYT
length: 8; V: TRBV28; D: NA; CDR3: ASGGRPQH
length: 11; V: TRBV24-1; D: NA; CDR3: ATSDLRVDTQY
length: 13; V: TRBV15; D: TRBD2; CDR3: ATSRGEGFTDTQY
length: 16; V: TRBV20-1; D: NA; CDR3: SASPELNSISGANVLT
length: 12; V: TRBV5-6; D: NA; CDR3: ASSPGTLNTEAF
length: 12; V: TRBV6-5; D: TRBD1; CDR3: ASSYSRTGYEQY
length: 15; V: TRBV10-1; D: NA; CDR3: ASSESRNPKRTGELF
length: 13; V: TRBV5-1; D: TRBD1; CDR3: ASSPGQGSDQPQH
length: 14; V: TRBV19; D: TRBD1; CDR3: ASTGDRGIPYNEQF
length: 15; V: TRBV11-2; D: TRBD1; CDR3: ASSLDHGTGNTGELF
length: 12; V: TRBV2; D: TRBD1; CDR3: ASSEGQGGYGYT
length: 12; V: TRBV10-3; D: NA; CDR3: ATKPGTEDEKLF
length: 13; V: TRBV28; D: TRBD1; CDR3: ASSSRRQGNYEQY
length: 11; V: TRBV2; D: TRBD1; CDR3: ASRVTGDYGYT
length: 12; V: TRBV25-1; D: TRBD1; CDR3: ASSGLQGSTEAF
length: 14; V: TRBV19; D: NA; CDR3: ASSNLQGFSNQPQH
length: 12; V: TRBV29-1; D: NA; CDR3: SVQRGTAGNTIY
length: 12; V: TRBV4-2; D: TRBD2; CDR3: ASSPGLANNEQF
length: 9; V: TRBV12-3/TRBV12-4; D: NA; CDR3: ASSFRETQY
length: 11; V: TRBV5-1; D: NA; CDR3: ASRFDTNYGYT
length: 17; V: TRBV4-2; D: TRBD1; CDR3: ASSQGLGQILIRNTEAF
length: 11; V: TRBV6-5; D: TRBD2; CDR3: ASGTSGFGELF
length: 13; V: TRBV4-2; D: TRBD2; CDR3: ASSPLLAGGSEQY
length: 10; V: TRBV12-3/TRBV12-4; D: NA; CDR3: ASSLGHQKLF
length: 12; V: TRBV7-9; D: TRBD1; CDR3: ASSKQGASTEAF
length: 12; V: TRBV29-1; D: TRBD1; CDR3: SVQLQGALAEQY
length: 13; V: TRBV6-5; D: NA; CDR3: ASSYSAGLNTEAF
length: 12; V: TRBV5-4; D: NA; CDR3: ASSLWPSEGGQY
length: 16; V: TRBV4-2; D: TRBD1; CDR3: ASSHPPVDRGLGTEAF
length: 15; V: TRBV11-2; D: NA; CDR3: ASSSPRGSTGANVLT
length: 17; V: TRBV7-9; D: TRBD1; CDR3: ASSSLSGTEVVGAETQY
length: 14; V: TRBV6-5; D: NA; CDR3: ASSSLTQGENSPLH
length: 13; V: TRBV5-1; D: NA; CDR3: ASSPPGTHTGELF
length: 14; V: TRBV12-5; D: NA; CDR3: ASGPGILSGANVLT
length: 11; V: TRBV14; D: NA; CDR3: ASSQGRNQPQH